The TCR beta chain described here comes from a study of T-cell memory formation after mild COVID-19. General study findings and limits: Shrinking CD4+ clones resided mostly in CM and EM, and CD8+ ones in EMRA. Among clones peaking at day 37 in the second wave, SARS-CoV-2 specificity remained unconfirmed.

This clonotype was recorded once. Its cognate antigen is unknown. 5'RACE primed at constant segments yielded TCR alpha and TCR beta cDNA libraries bearing sample barcodes and UMIs. MiXCR, applied by TCRdb to the 5' RACE reads, yields one record per CDR3 protein. In the table there are more than 250,000 distinct CDR3 sequences, approximately 15% of which are singletons. Per germline, CDR1 SEHNR and CDR2 FQNEAQ (reference sequence). With 1 base removed from V and 7 bases from J, the gap between germline ends came to 8 bases. The CDR3 loop spans 13 amino acids. The receptor was isolated from a man younger than 30 who had mild COVID-19 (a few samples of this study predate the infection). Cell type and time point are not known. The chain carries TRBV7-9 and TRBJ1-5; unclear D gene. The specimen sequenced was PBMCs or a T cell subset sorted from them (not recorded which). The CDR3 nucleotides are TGTGCCAGCAGCTTAGTGGGGTACCAGCCCCAGCATTTT. The encoded protein is CASSLVGYQPQHF.